A single sample is the source of the 28 T cell receptor beta chains below, sequenced in a study of response to subunit inactivated influenza vaccine. One entry per CDR3 protein, called by TCRdb with MiXCR from the RT-PCR reads. This sample has a few hundred thousand distinct CDR3 sequences, with around 13% found just once. The source was PBMCs from blood, collected 11 to 12 days after vaccination. These receptors were collected from a man aged 50-59 years who received an inactivated influenza vaccine.

This clonotype was seen ten or more times. This chain uses TRBV4-3 with TRBJ2-3, with 7 bases aligning to TRBD2. Germline CDR1 reads LGHNA; CDR2 reads YSLEER. CDR3 length: 14 residues. Losses at the gene ends were 4 bases for V and 1 base for J; bases not matched to a gene: 2. The DNA of the CDR3 is TGCGCCAGCAGCCTAGGACTAGGCACAGATACGCAGTATTTT. Amino acids: CASSLGLGTDTQYF.

The sample holds a few counts of this clonotype. The CDR3 sequence: CSAIRDTQYQETQYF. DNA for the CDR3: TGCAGTGCTATCCGGGACACTCAGTACCAAGAGACCCAGTACTTC. V usage is TRBV20-1 and J usage is TRBJ2-5; possible D gene TRBD1, 6 bases. The V gene's germline CDR1 is DFQATT and CDR2 SNEGSKA (reference sequence). Trimming cost V 4 bases and J 0 bases, with 15 bases left between them. The CDR3 spans 15 residues.

As DNA, the CDR3 is TGTGCCAGCAGTTTAGCCGCTAATACGCAGTATTTT. It encodes CASSLAANTQYF. V usage is TRBV28 and J usage is TRBJ2-3; D gene unclear. CDR3 length equals 12 residues. V shed 2 bases and J shed 7 bases, with 7 bases lying between them. CDR1 is MDHEN, CDR2 SYDVKM, per germline.

In its sample, this clonotype was seen a few times. This chain uses TRBV2 with TRBJ1-5; D uncertain. The CDR3 contains 17 residues. Trimming removed 3 bases at V and 0 bases at J, with 15 bases between. The germline V gene has CDR1 SNHLY and CDR2 FYNNEI. The CDR3 DNA follows: TGTGCCAGCAGTGAGACCAGGAGTTCTTATAGCAATCAGCCCCAGCATTTT. Protein sequence: CASSETRSSYSNQPQHF.

V is TRBV5-1 and J is TRBJ1-1; possibly TRBD1 for D (5 bases). The CDR3 sequence is 13 residues long. Germline V gene data show CDR1 as SGHRS and CDR2 as YFSETQ. The V end lost 1 base, the J end lost 4 bases, and 8 bases lay between the germline ends. In DNA, the CDR3 is TGCGCCAGCAGCTTGTATGACAGCACTGAAGCTTTCTTT. This translates into CASSLYDSTEAFF. The full variable domain, with the rest looked up from reference TRBV5-1 and TRBJ1-1, is KAGVTQTPRYLIKTRGQQVTLSCSPISGHRSVSWYQQTPGQGLQFLFEYFSETQRNKGNFPGRFSGRQFSNSRSEMNVSTLELGDSALYLCASSLYDSTEAFFGQGTRLTVV.

This clonotype was picked up a small number of times. The J gene is TRBJ1-2, the V gene TRBV4-3; D is perhaps TRBD1 (5 bases). Germline V gives CDR1 LGHNA, CDR2 YSLEER. Trimming removed 0 bases at V and 8 bases at J, with 13 bases between. The CDR3 is 14 amino acids. In DNA, the CDR3 is TGCGCCAGCAGCCAAGATAGGGGACTAACGGGCTACACCTTC. Residues: CASSQDRGLTGYTF.

This clonotype was detected ten times or more. The chain combines TRBV4-1 with TRBJ1-4, with a tentative D call TRBD1 (5 bases). Germline CDR1 and CDR2: MGHRA and YSYEKL. Deletions cut 1 base from V and 6 bases from J, with 15 bases between. CDR3 length equals 16 residues. In DNA form, the CDR3 reads TGCGCCAGCAGCCAAGTTCGGGGCAGGGAGGATGAAAAACTGTTTTTT. This encodes CASSQVRGREDEKLFF.

The chain has TRBV9 and TRBJ2-1, with D unclear. The germline V and J ends were trimmed by 4 bases and 4 bases, with 15 bases remaining between them. The CDR3 covers 15 residues. Germline V gene data show CDR1 as SGDLS and CDR2 as YYNGEE. The CDR3 sequence: CASSSFETLYNEQFF. The CDR3 bases are TGTGCCAGCAGCTCATTTGAGACACTTTACAATGAGCAGTTCTTC.

This clonotype was seen only a few times. The genes are TRBV7-2 and TRBJ2-7; 8 bases match TRBD1. After removal of 3 bases from V and 6 bases from J, the junction contained 10 bases not matched to a gene. Germline loops: CDR1 SGHTA, CDR2 FQGNSA. The CDR3 is 15 amino acids. The CDR3: CASSFGQGVRSEQYF. The CDR3 DNA is TGTGCCAGCAGCTTTGGACAGGGAGTCCGATCCGAGCAGTACTTC. The variable domain in full, completed from reference TRBV7-2 and TRBJ2-7, reads GAGVSQSPSNKVTEKGKDVELRCDPISGHTALYWYRQSLGQGLEFLIYFQGNSAPDKSGLPSDRFSAERTGGSVSTLTIQRTQQEDSAVYLCASSFGQGVRSEQYFGPGTRLTVT.

This clonotype has a handful of counts. The chain carries TRBV12-3 or TRBV12-4 and TRBJ2-2; weak D call: TRBD2 (7 bases). This CDR3 has 14 amino acids. Trimming removed 7 bases from V and 4 bases from J, with 13 bases in between. This CDR3 is CASTDGGPTGELFF. CDR3 bases: TGTGCCAGCACGGACGGGGGGCCCACCGGGGAGCTGTTTTTT.

This clonotype was counted many times. At one end, the junction sequence differs from germline, possibly due to a read error. The J gene is TRBJ2-2, the V gene TRBV12-3 or TRBV12-4, with 8 bases identical to TRBD1. This CDR3 comprises 12 residues. CDR3 in amino acids: CASSLATGELFF. CDR3 in DNA: TGTGCCAGCAGTTTAGCGACAGGGGAACTGTTTTTT.

The chain links TRBV6-2 or TRBV6-3 to TRBJ2-1; no definite D call. The CDR3 spans 15 residues. Germline V gives CDR1 MNHEY, CDR2 SVGEGT. Trimming removed 2 bases from V and 2 bases from J, with 10 bases in between. DNA for the CDR3: TGTGCCAGCAGTTACCTCGGGTGGGCCTACAATGAGCAGTTCTTC. It encodes CASSYLGWAYNEQFF.

The chain couples TRBV9 to TRBJ2-7; 8 nucleotides align to TRBD2. Trimming at V came to 6 bases and at J to 6 bases, leaving 8 bases not matched to a gene. Germline assignment: CDR1 SGDLS and CDR2 YYNGEE. The CDR3 is 13 residues long. DNA of the CDR3: TGTGCCAGCACCTCGGGACTAGTCGGCGAGCAGTACTTC. Encoded protein: CASTSGLVGEQYF.

The V call is TRBV5-1, the J call TRBJ1-1; TRBD1 aligns across 9 bases. V lost 4 bases and J lost 10; bases outside the gene matches: 14. Per the germline V gene, CDR1 is SGHRS and CDR2 is YFSETQ. This CDR3 region has 15 residues. In DNA, the CDR3 is TGCGCCAGCAGCCAGTCCCGGGACAGGGCGTACGGAGCTTTCTTT. It encodes CASSQSRDRAYGAFF.

The J gene is TRBJ2-1, the V gene TRBV6-5, with D possibly being TRBD2 (6 bases). Per germline, CDR1 MNHEY and CDR2 SVGAGI. CDR3 length: 17 residues. The germline V and J ends were trimmed by 0 bases and 3 bases, with 15 bases remaining between them. The CDR3 sequence is CASSYSGLADLYNEQFF. The DNA for the CDR3 is TGTGCCAGCAGTTACTCAGGGTTAGCGGACCTCTACAATGAGCAGTTCTTC.

The V gene is TRBV9, the J gene TRBJ2-2, with D perhaps matching TRBD1 (6 bases). The V gene's germline CDR1 is SGDLS and CDR2 YYNGEE. The germline V and J ends were trimmed by 3 bases and 5 bases, with 14 bases remaining between them. The CDR3 has 15 residues. CDR3 DNA: TGTGCCAGCAGCGCCCCCCCCAGGGGTACCGGGGAGCTGTTTTTT. Translated, it gives CASSAPPRGTGELFF.

The chain carries TRBV5-5 and TRBJ2-3; D is unclear. This CDR3 has 15 amino acids. Germline V gives CDR1 SGHKS, CDR2 YYEKEE (reference sequence). Trimming took 4 bases from V and 6 from J, leaving 18 bases between them. The CDR3 DNA reads as TGTGCCAGCAGCGCCCTTCCCACTCGCGTTGATACGCAGTATTTT. Amino acid sequence: CASSALPTRVDTQYF.

This chain uses TRBV27 with TRBJ1-2; TRBD1 agrees at 10 bases. The J segment lost 7 bases and the V segment lost 2 bases, leaving 7 bases of the junction unmatched. This CDR3 comprises 15 residues. Germline loops: CDR1 MNHEY, CDR2 SMNVEV (reference sequence). CDR3 sequence: CASSLRPTGGFGYTF. Here the CDR3 DNA reads TGTGCCAGCAGTTTAAGGCCGACAGGGGGCTTTGGCTACACCTTC.

This chain connects TRBV20-1 to TRBJ1-3, with 10 bases identical to TRBD1. With V trimmed by 1 base and J by 0 bases, 12 bases remained unmatched. The CDR3 is 19 amino acids. Germline V CDR1 and CDR2: DFQATT, SNEGSKA (reference sequence). Here the CDR3 DNA reads TGCAGTGCTAGAGGGGGACAGGGGAGCACTTTTCTCTCTGGAAACACCATATATTTT. This sequence encodes CSARGGQGSTFLSGNTIYF.

The rearrangement joins TRBV7-9 to TRBJ2-1, with D perhaps TRBD2 (6 bases). Per the germline V gene, CDR1 is SEHNR and CDR2 is FQNEAQ (reference sequence). Trimming took 5 bases from V and 6 from J, leaving 17 bases between them. The CDR3 length is 15 residues. This CDR3 reads CASSPPGLLFNEQFF. The CDR3 region has the DNA TGTGCCAGCAGCCCTCCGGGACTTCTTTTCAATGAGCAGTTCTTC.

The chain recombines TRBV7-2 with TRBJ1-5, with no clear D. V lost 5 bases to trimming and J lost 7 bases, with 15 bases between them. Germline CDR1 SGHTA, CDR2 FQGNSA. The CDR3 sequence is 14 residues long. The CDR3 sequence is CASSIDAVGQPQHF. The DNA of the CDR3 is TGTGCCAGCAGCATTGACGCGGTCGGGCAGCCCCAGCATTTT.

The chain uses TRBV6-1 and TRBJ2-2, with D perhaps given as TRBD1 or TRBD2 (6 bases each). CDR3 size: 15 residues. V lost 7 bases, J lost 5 bases, and 17 bases lay in between. Per the germline V gene, CDR1 is MNHNS and CDR2 is SASEGT. The CDR3 spells CASTGGGLRTGELFF. The CDR3 DNA reads TGTGCCAGCACCGGTGGGGGGCTGAGGACCGGGGAGCTGTTTTTT.

This sequence joins TRBV4-3 and TRBJ2-2; possible D gene TRBD1, 6 bases. This CDR3 has 17 amino acids. Trimming took off 0 bases at V and 0 bases at J, with 11 bases between the two ends. Germline V gene data show CDR1 as LGHNA and CDR2 as YSLEER. The CDR3 nucleotides are TGCGCCAGCAGCCAAGAACCCGGACAGACGAACACCGGGGAGCTGTTTTTT. Its translation: CASSQEPGQTNTGELFF.

In its sample, this clonotype was seen many times. V usage is TRBV12-3 or TRBV12-4 and J usage is TRBJ1-5; no firm D call. The ends were cut back, 1 base at V and 4 bases at J, with 11 bases in the middle. The CDR3 has 15 residues. The CDR3 DNA reads TGTGCCAGCAGTTTAGGGGCTTGGAGGAATCAGCCCCAGCATTTT. Translating gives CASSLGAWRNQPQHF.

This sequence joins TRBV20-1 and TRBJ2-5, with 7 positions matching TRBD1. V gave up 6 bases and J gave up 3 bases; unmatched junction bases: 7. In germline, CDR1 is DFQATT, CDR2 SNEGSKA (reference sequence). This CDR3 comprises 13 residues. The CDR3 is CSAVTGTEETQYF. The CDR3 DNA is TGCAGTGCCGTAACCGGGACAGAAGAGACCCAGTACTTC.

The CDR3 DNA reads as TGCGCCAGCAGCTTGGCGTCGCGACAGGGCAGGAATGGCTACACCTTC. Its translation: CASSLASRQGRNGYTF. The chain recombines TRBV5-1 with TRBJ1-2; TRBD1 agrees at 7 bases. The CDR3 has 16 amino acids. The trim removed 0 bases at V and 6 bases at J, leaving 11 bases unmatched. Per the germline V gene, CDR1 is SGHRS and CDR2 is YFSETQ.

This clonotype appeared many times. The rearrangement links TRBV12-3 or TRBV12-4 to TRBJ1-2; D not certain. The V gene lost 6 bases and the J gene lost 0 bases, with 14 bases spanning the gap. This CDR3 comprises 15 residues. The DNA for the CDR3 is TGTGCCAGCAGAGATGATTGGGCGGCTAACTATGGCTACACCTTC. This sequence encodes CASRDDWAANYGYTF.

V gene TRBV4-1 combines with J gene TRBJ2-1; 8 bases map to TRBD2. With V trimmed by 1 base and J by 8 bases, 4 bases remained unmatched. Germline CDR1 MGHRA, CDR2 YSYEKL. The CDR3 length is 14 residues. CDR3 sequence (DNA): TGCGCCAGCAGCCAAGGGACTAGCTTCTATGAGCAGTTCTTC. This codes for CASSQGTSFYEQFF.